The subject of this entry is one T cell receptor (beta chain). Its specificity is unknown. The data were taken from a study of shared clonotypes between healthy human individuals. Study context: Those who served as donors were a couple of women and three men between the ages of 18 and 49. Researchers assigned three CD4 naive, three CD4 memory, two CD8 naive and one CD8 memory plate to each donor.

Regarding the study as a whole: Estimated richness was generally greater in naive than memory subsets.

The authors ran the assay at deep level. The assay was immunoSEQ multiplex PCR, and TCRdb's table has in-frame clones only and misses some. Among roughly 2.5 million clones listed, approximately 90% were seen once. The sequencing sample was made of naive CD4+ T cells sorted from blood. Subset reported: CD45RA+ positively selected. This TCR was recovered from a man between 18 and 29 years old in good health.

CDR3 DNA: TGTGCCAGTAGTTCGCGACAGGGCGCTGAAGCTTTCTTT. This codes for CASSSRQGAEAFF. V is TRBV19 and J is TRBJ1-1, with 7 bases matching TRBD1. Germline V gene sequence: CDR1 LNHDA, CDR2 SQIVND (reference sequence). The trim removed 5 bases at V and 6 bases at J, leaving 6 bases unmatched. The CDR3 loop spans 13 amino acids. The whole variable domain, filled in from reference TRBV19 and TRBJ1-1, reads DGGITQSPKYLFRKEGQNVTLSCEQNLNHDAMYWYRQDPGQGLRLIYYSQIVNDFQKGDIAEGYSVSREKKESFPLTVTSAQKNPTAFYLCASSSRQGAEAFFGQGTRLTVV.